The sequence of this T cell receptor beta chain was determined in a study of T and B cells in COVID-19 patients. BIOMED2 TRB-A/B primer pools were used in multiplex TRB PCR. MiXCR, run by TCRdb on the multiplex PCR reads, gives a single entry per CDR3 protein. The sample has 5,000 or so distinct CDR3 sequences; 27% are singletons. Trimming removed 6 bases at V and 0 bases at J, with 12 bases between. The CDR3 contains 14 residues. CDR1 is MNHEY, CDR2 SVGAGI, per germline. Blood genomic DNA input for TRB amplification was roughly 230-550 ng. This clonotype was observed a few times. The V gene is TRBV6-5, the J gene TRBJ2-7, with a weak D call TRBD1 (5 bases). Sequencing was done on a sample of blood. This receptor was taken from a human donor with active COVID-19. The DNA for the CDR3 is TGTGCCAGCAGACCCAGACAGCGCTCCTACGAGCAGTACTTC. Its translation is CASRPRQRSYEQYF.